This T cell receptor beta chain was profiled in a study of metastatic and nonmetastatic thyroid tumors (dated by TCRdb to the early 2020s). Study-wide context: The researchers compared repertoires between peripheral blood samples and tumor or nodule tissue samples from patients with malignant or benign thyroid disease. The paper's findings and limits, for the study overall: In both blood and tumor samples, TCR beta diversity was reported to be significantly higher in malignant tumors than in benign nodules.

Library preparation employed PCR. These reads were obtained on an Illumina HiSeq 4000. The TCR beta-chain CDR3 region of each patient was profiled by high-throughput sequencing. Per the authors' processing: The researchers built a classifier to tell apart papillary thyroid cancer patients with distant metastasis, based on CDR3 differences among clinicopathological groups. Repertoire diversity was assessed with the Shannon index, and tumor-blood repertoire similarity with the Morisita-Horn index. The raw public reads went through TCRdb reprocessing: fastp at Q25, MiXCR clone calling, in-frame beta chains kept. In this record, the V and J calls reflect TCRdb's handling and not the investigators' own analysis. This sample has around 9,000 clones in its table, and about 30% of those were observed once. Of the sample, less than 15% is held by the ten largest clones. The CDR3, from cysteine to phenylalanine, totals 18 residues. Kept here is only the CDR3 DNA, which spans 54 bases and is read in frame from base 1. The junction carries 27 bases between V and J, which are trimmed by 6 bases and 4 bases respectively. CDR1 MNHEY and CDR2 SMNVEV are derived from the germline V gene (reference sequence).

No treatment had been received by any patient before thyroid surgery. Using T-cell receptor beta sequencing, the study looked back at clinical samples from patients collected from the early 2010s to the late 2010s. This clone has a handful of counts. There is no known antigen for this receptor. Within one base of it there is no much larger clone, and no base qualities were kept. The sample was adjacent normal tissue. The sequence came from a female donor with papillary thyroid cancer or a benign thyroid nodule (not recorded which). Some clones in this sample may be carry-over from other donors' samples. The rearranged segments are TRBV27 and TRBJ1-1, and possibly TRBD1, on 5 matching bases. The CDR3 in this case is CASSVGAPADITVTEAFF. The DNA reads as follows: TGTGCCAGCAGCGTTGGGGCGCCAGCAGACATTACGGTCACTGAAGCTTTCTTT.